These 26 T cell receptor beta chains originate from one sample sequenced in a study of a mutant IDH1 vaccine in newly diagnosed glioma. As for time point: week 47, end of study. Doses of 300 ug of mutant IDH1 20-mer peptide were given with topical imiquimod. Profiled with immunoSEQ multiplex PCR; TCRdb holds only in-frame clones, not every one. Counted here are tens of thousands of clones, over 75% occurring once; the ten biggest clones make up 4.9%. The antigens these receptors bind are not known. This specimen was PBMCs, taken from a glioma patient whose treatment included an IDH1 peptide vaccine. The receptors were sampled from a woman aged 40 to 50 with glioma. Some clones in this sample may be carry-over from other donors' samples.

The chain uses TRBV29-1 and TRBJ2-2; D unresolved. Between the trimmed V and J ends, which lost 2 bases and 0 bases, there was a span of 7 bases. Germline lookup yields CDR1 SQVTM and CDR2 ANQGSEA. There are 14 residues in the CDR3. As DNA, the CDR3 is TGCAGCGTTGAACAGAAGGCGAACACCGGGGAGCTGTTTTTT. It is translated as CSVEQKANTGELFF.

The CDR3 protein is CASSLETPRVNGYTF. CDR3 nucleotides: TGCGCCAGCAGCTTGGAAACCCCCAGGGTTAATGGCTACACCTTC. This chain uses TRBV5-1 with TRBJ1-2, with D possibly being TRBD1 (5 bases). Looked up from germline, CDR1 is SGHRS and CDR2 is YFSETQ. There are 15 residues in the CDR3. V was cut by 0 bases and J by 6 bases, with 15 bases left in between.

J is TRBJ2-3 and V is TRBV5-1; D not resolved. Germline-derived CDR1 and CDR2 are SGHRS and YFSETQ. The CDR3 loop spans 15 amino acids. Trimming pared 0 bases from V and 4 bases from J, leaving 12 bases between. The CDR3: CASSLVTPEADTQYF. CDR3 in DNA: TGCGCCAGCAGCTTGGTTACACCCGAGGCAGATACGCAGTATTTT.

This clone came up once. The chain joins TRBV13 to TRBJ1-1; the match to TRBD1 covers 7 bases. The V gene's germline CDR1 is PRHDT and CDR2 FYEKMQ (reference sequence). The trim removed 5 bases at V and 1 base at J, leaving 13 bases unmatched. This CDR3 contains 17 residues. The CDR3 nucleotides are TGTGCCAGCAGCCCTATGGGACAGTTGGGGAGGAACACTGAAGCTTTCTTT. It yields the protein CASSPMGQLGRNTEAFF.

This chain uses TRBV25-1 with TRBJ2-4, with TRBD2 matching 13 bases. Trimming at V came to 2 bases and at J to 2 bases, leaving 3 bases not matched to a gene. The CDR3 consists of 17 residues. Germline lookup yields CDR1 MGHDK and CDR2 SYGVNS. For the CDR3, the DNA is TGTGCCAGCAGTGAAGCACTAGCGGGAGGGTCCAAAAACATTCAGTACTTC. Translated: CASSEALAGGSKNIQYF.

This clone was observed a single time. J is TRBJ1-4 and V is TRBV2; 7 nucleotides line up with TRBD1. The germline V gene has CDR1 SNHLY and CDR2 FYNNEI. This CDR3 has 14 residues. V shed 6 bases, J shed 7 bases, and the junction held 8 bases outside the gene matches. For the CDR3, the DNA is TGTGCCAGCAGAGACAACAGGGGACGTGAAAAACTGTTTTTT. It is translated as CASRDNRGREKLFF.

This clone has a single count. J is TRBJ1-5 and V is TRBV18; 10 bases line up with TRBD1. The trim removed 6 bases at V and 4 bases at J, leaving 6 bases unmatched. The germline V gene encodes CDR1 KGHSH and CDR2 LQKENI. CDR3 length: 15 residues. The CDR3 spells CASSQGTGVNQPQHF. The CDR3 DNA reads as TGTGCCAGCTCCCAAGGGACAGGGGTTAATCAGCCCCAGCATTTT. Combining the CDR3 with reference TRBV18 and TRBJ1-5 gives the whole variable domain NAGVMQNPRHLVRRRGQEARLRCSPMKGHSHVYWYRQLPEEGLKFMVYLQKENIIDESGMPKERFSAEFPKEGPSILRIQQVVRGDSAAYFCASSQGTGVNQPQHFGDGTRLSIL.

The J gene is TRBJ1-5, the V gene TRBV4-1; D gene unclear. The ends were cut back, 6 bases at V and 7 bases at J, with 13 bases in the middle. This CDR3 has 13 residues. Germline-derived CDR1 and CDR2 are MGHRA and YSYEKL. CDR3 region: CASSRLVYQPQHF. The CDR3 nucleotides read TGCGCCAGCAGTCGCTTGGTGTACCAGCCCCAGCATTTT.

CDR3 DNA: TGTGCCAGCTCACGTGGGACAGGGGAAGGAAGGACTGAAGCTTTCTTT. Residues: CASSRGTGEGRTEAFF. The rearrangement links TRBV18 to TRBJ1-1, with 10 bases identical to TRBD1. The CDR3 length is 16 residues. Germline V gene lookup returns CDR1 KGHSH and CDR2 LQKENI. V trimming: 4 bases; J trimming: 5 bases; junction bases outside the gene matches: 10.

V usage is TRBV10-1 and J usage is TRBJ2-1; 8 bases fit TRBD1. V was clipped by 4 bases and J by 9 bases; unmatched bases: 14. Germline V CDR1 and CDR2: WNHNN, SYGVQD (reference sequence). CDR3 length: 16 amino acids. The CDR3 region has the DNA TGCGCCAGCAGTGTCAAAGCAGGGGGCGCGAAAAGTGAGCAGTTCTTC. Amino acid sequence: CASSVKAGGAKSEQFF.

This clone has only one observation. The genes are TRBV7-9 and TRBJ1-2; D not certain. CDR3 length: 15 residues. V was shortened by 1 base and J by 4 bases, with 13 bases between the two germline ends. Germline values: CDR1 SEHNR, CDR2 FQNEAQ (reference sequence). The CDR3 nucleotides are TGTGCCAGCAGCTTAGGTGAGGGATTGAGCTATGGCTACACCTTC. The encoded protein is CASSLGEGLSYGYTF.

The CDR3 spells CASRGQGAGLESYEQYF. The CDR3 DNA follows: TGTGCCAGCAGGGGACAGGGGGCGGGTTTAGAGTCCTACGAGCAGTACTTC. The chain employs TRBV7-9 and TRBJ2-7, with 12 bases that match TRBD1. The junction had 10 bases not matched to a gene; V was cut back by 6 bases and J by 1 base. CDR3 length: 17 residues. Germline CDR1 and CDR2: SEHNR and FQNEAQ (reference sequence).

This chain joins TRBV6-5 and TRBJ2-2; D not certain. The germline V and J ends were trimmed by 0 bases and 5 bases, with 10 bases remaining between them. The germline V gene encodes CDR1 MNHEY and CDR2 SVGAGI. This CDR3 has 15 amino acids. The CDR3, as DNA: TGTGCCAGCAGTTACTCCTTGGGGTGGACCGGGGAGCTGTTTTTT. Its protein is CASSYSLGWTGELFF.

This chain joins TRBV9 and TRBJ2-1; TRBD2 might be the D (5 bases). The CDR3 runs 11 residues. The V end lost 3 bases, the J end lost 9 bases, and 7 bases lay between the germline ends. The germline V gene encodes CDR1 SGDLS and CDR2 YYNGEE. CDR3 nucleotides: TGTGCCAGCAGCGAGGGAGTTGAGCAGTTCTTC. Residues: CASSEGVEQFF.

This clone was picked up one time. The chain couples TRBV27 to TRBJ1-2, with no clear D. Germline values: CDR1 MNHEY, CDR2 SMNVEV (reference sequence). CDR3 length: 15 residues. V was cut by 5 bases and J by 0 bases, with 13 bases left in between. CDR3: CASSLGIQANYGYTF. As DNA, the CDR3 is TGTGCCAGCAGTCTAGGGATTCAGGCTAACTATGGCTACACCTTC.

V gene TRBV21-1 combines with J gene TRBJ2-7; the table's TRBD1 call for D was not verified on the DNA. TRBV21-1 is a recognized pseudogene. The CDR3 totals 13 residues. The CDR3 sequence is CASSGQEPYEQYF. DNA of the CDR3: TGTGCCAGCTCAGGACAGGAGCCCTACGAGCAGTACTTC.

The rearrangement joins TRBV7-3 to TRBJ1-2; 7 bases line up with TRBD1. This CDR3 comprises 15 residues. J was trimmed by 5 bases and V by 3 bases; bases with no gene match: 9. From germline, CDR1 is SGHTA and CDR2 FQGTGA. The CDR3, as DNA: TGTGCCAGCAGCTTGGGGCCCGGGACAGCTTATGGCTACACCTTC. It yields the protein CASSLGPGTAYGYTF.

The V gene is TRBV4-2, the J gene TRBJ1-4; D is ambiguous. This CDR3 is built from 19 residues. V lost 0 bases to trimming and J lost 1 base, with 18 bases between them. CDR1 is LGHNA, CDR2 YNFKEQ, per germline. The CDR3 nucleotides read TGTGCCAGCAGCCAAGATGCGGCGGGAGGAGGCAAAACTAATGAAAAACTGTTTTTT. Protein sequence: CASSQDAAGGGKTNEKLFF.

To note about this clone: The identical CDR3 is also encoded by other nucleotide sequences in the sample. The genes are TRBV30 and TRBJ2-2; 11 positions agree with TRBD2. The V and J ends lost 1 base and 4 bases, in that order; junction bases with no gene match: 11. Germline V CDR1 and CDR2: GTSNPN, SVGIG (reference sequence). The CDR3 is 18 residues long. In DNA, the CDR3 is TGTGCCTGGAGTGCGTGGACTAGCGGGTGGAAACGCACCGGGGAGCTGTTTTTT. Translating it yields CAWSAWTSGWKRTGELFF.

This chain links TRBV6-1 with TRBJ1-5, with D possibly being TRBD1 (5 bases). Germline assignment: CDR1 MNHNS and CDR2 SASEGT. Trimming removed 4 bases from V and 6 bases from J, with 10 bases in between. CDR3 length: 13 amino acids. This CDR3 reads CASSGGAGQPQHF. The DNA of the CDR3 is TGTGCCAGCAGTGGTGGGGCGGGTCAGCCCCAGCATTTT.

The rearrangement links TRBV6-5 to TRBJ2-2; D is unclear. V was clipped by 2 bases and J by 5 bases, with 12 bases between them. The CDR3 contains 15 residues. Germline V gene lookup returns CDR1 MNHEY and CDR2 SVGAGI. The CDR3 DNA reads TGTGCCAGCAGTTACCCGCCGTTGGGAACCGGGGAGCTGTTTTTT. As protein: CASSYPPLGTGELFF.

This clone was recorded a few times. One end of the junction is discordant with germline, which a read error may explain. The J gene is TRBJ1-6, the V gene TRBV5-4; possibly TRBD1 for D (5 bases). The germline CDR1 and CDR2 sequences are SGHNT and YYREEE (reference sequence). The CDR3 totals 15 residues. CDR3 DNA: TGCGCTTATAAGACCCCCGAGGCCCGGGGGGAGCCCCTCCACTTT. Amino acid sequence: CAYKTPEARGEPLHF.

Here the CDR3 reads CASSPGGGRPSTEAFF. The CDR3 nucleotides are TGTGCCAGCAGCCCAGGGGGGGGCAGGCCGAGCACTGAAGCTTTCTTT. The V and J genes are TRBV9 and TRBJ1-1, with TRBD1 matching over 7 bases. The V and J ends lost 4 bases and 4 bases, in that order; junction bases with no gene match: 13. Germline V gives CDR1 SGDLS, CDR2 YYNGEE. This CDR3 is 16 amino acids long.

This chain links TRBV25-1 with TRBJ1-2, with D possibly being TRBD1 (5 bases). This CDR3 region has 12 residues. The V end lost 10 bases, the J end lost 2 bases, and 11 bases lay between the germline ends. The V gene's germline CDR1 is MGHDK and CDR2 SYGVNS. CDR3 coding DNA: TGTGCCACCACAGGATCCAACTATGGCTACACCTTC. This encodes CATTGSNYGYTF.

The chain combines TRBV10-3 with TRBJ1-4; tentatively, D is TRBD1 (6 bases). This CDR3 comprises 15 residues. The germline V gene has CDR1 ENHRY and CDR2 SYGVKD. V gave up 2 bases and J gave up 3 bases, with 10 bases separating them. The CDR3 sequence: CAISELGGPNEKLFF. The CDR3 DNA follows: TGTGCCATCAGTGAGCTCGGGGGGCCTAATGAAAAACTGTTTTTT.

The V call is TRBV4-1, the J call TRBJ2-3, with D uncertain. Germline V CDR1 and CDR2: MGHRA, YSYEKL. This CDR3 contains 14 residues. V lost 9 bases and J 6 bases, leaving 19 bases between the germline ends. CDR3 coding DNA: TGCGCCAGAAGAGGAGATCCCCCTCCGGATACGCAGTATTTT. Its translation: CARRGDPPPDTQYF.